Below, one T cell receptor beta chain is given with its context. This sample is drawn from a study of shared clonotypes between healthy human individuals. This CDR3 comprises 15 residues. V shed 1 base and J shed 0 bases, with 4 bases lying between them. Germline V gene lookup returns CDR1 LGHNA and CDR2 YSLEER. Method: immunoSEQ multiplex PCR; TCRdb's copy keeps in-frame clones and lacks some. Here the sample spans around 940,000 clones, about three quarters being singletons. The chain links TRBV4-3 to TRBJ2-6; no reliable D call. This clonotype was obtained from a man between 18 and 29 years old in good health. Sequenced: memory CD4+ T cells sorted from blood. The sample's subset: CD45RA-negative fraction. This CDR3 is CASSQVHSGANVLTF. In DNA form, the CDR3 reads TGCGCCAGCAGCCAAGTCCACTCTGGGGCCAACGTCCTGACTTTC.